These T cell receptor beta chains were read from a single sample in a study of chemoradiotherapy in HPV16-positive cancers. Clones were sequenced by immunoSEQ multiplex PCR, and TCRdb holds only the in-frame ones, with some missing. The sample lists about 15,000 clones, 70% occurring once. Sample: tumor tissue, taken from a patient who underwent chemoradiotherapy. These receptors came from a human donor with HPV-associated anogenital cancer. The CDR3 runs from the conserved cysteine through the conserved F or W. D genes are given only for firm matches. A row's size may be missing; if present it is once, few, many or a size class.

abundance | j_gene | v_gene | d_gene | CDR3nt | CDR3aa
NA | TRBJ2-1 | TRBV18 | TRBD2 | TGTGCCAGCTCACCACTCGCGGGGGGCCAGAACTACAATGAGCAGTTCTTC | CASSPLAGGQNYNEQFF
NA | TRBJ2-2 | TRBV28 | NA | TGTGCCAGCAGTGGGGGCTGGACCGGGGAGCTGTTTTTT | CASSGGWTGELFF
NA | TRBJ2-5 | TRBV27 | TRBD1 | TGTGCCAGCAGGCAGACAGGGAATTCAGAGACCCAGTACTTC | CASRQTGNSETQYF
NA | TRBJ1-1 | TRBV11-2 | TRBD1 | TGTGCCAGCAGCTTAGGTCCCGGGACAGGGATAACTGAAGCTTTCTTT | CASSLGPGTGITEAFF
NA | TRBJ2-3 | TRBV2 | TRBD1 | TGTGCCAGCACTGAGGACAGGGGTGATTATACGCAGTATTTT | CASTEDRGDYTQYF
NA | TRBJ1-3 | TRBV28 | NA | TGTGCCAGCGGACCACAGGGATTAAGTAACACCATATATTTT | CASGPQGLSNTIYF
few | TRBJ2-7 | TRBV2 | NA | TGTGCCAGCAGTGAAGCCAGGTTTGGGCAGTACTTC | CASSEARFGQYF
NA | TRBJ2-5 | TRBV18 | NA | TGTGCCAGCTCACCCCCAGAGTACCAAGAGACCCAGTACTTC | CASSPPEYQETQYF
NA | TRBJ2-5 | TRBV5-5 | NA | TGTGCCAGCAGCTTGGGGGCCTCCATAAAAGAGACCCAGTACTTC | CASSLGASIKETQYF
NA | TRBJ1-3 | TRBV7-6 | NA | TGTGCCAGCAGCCCCACCGAGGCTGGAAACACCATATATTTT | CASSPTEAGNTIYF
few | TRBJ1-2 | TRBV2 | TRBD1 | TGTGCCAGCAGTCCGGACAGGGGCTACTATGGCTACACCTTC | CASSPDRGYYGYTF
NA | TRBJ2-3 | TRBV9 | NA | TGTGCCAGCAGCGTAGATGGGACCCCCGCCGATACGCAGTATTTT | CASSVDGTPADTQYF
NA | TRBJ1-2 | TRBV5-4 | NA | TGTGCCAGCAGCCCCCGCACACAGGGAGAATTGATTGGCTACACCTTC | CASSPRTQGELIGYTF
once | TRBJ2-7 | TRBV6-1 | TRBD1 | TGTGCCAGCAGGCGAGACAGGGGGGGTACCTACGAGCAGTACTTC | CASRRDRGGTYEQYF
NA | TRBJ2-3 | TRBV28 | NA | TGTGCCAGCAGTTTCCCCACCACAGATACGCAGTATTTT | CASSFPTTDTQYF
NA | TRBJ2-1 | TRBV10-3 | TRBD2 | TGTGCCATCAGTGAGCCGGGTTTAATCACTAGCGGGGACAATGAGCAGTTCTTC | CAISEPGLITSGDNEQFF
NA | TRBJ2-3 | TRBV10-2 | NA | TGCGCCAGCAGTGAAACTAGGGGCACAGATACGCAGTATTTT | CASSETRGTDTQYF
NA | TRBJ1-4 | TRBV29-1 | TRBD1 | TGCAGCGTTGGGACAGGATATGAAAAACTGTTTTTT | CSVGTGYEKLFF
NA | TRBJ1-6 | TRBV2 | NA | TGTGCCAGCAGTGAGGCAGGAGATAATTCACCCCTCCACTTT | CASSEAGDNSPLHF
once | TRBJ2-1 | TRBV19 | TRBD2 | TGTGCCAGTAGTATAGCGGGAGCGGGGGGCTTACATGAGCAGTTCTTC | CASSIAGAGGLHEQFF
NA | TRBJ1-5 | TRBV2 | NA | TGTGCCAGCGGGGTACAGGCGACGAATCAGCCCCAGCATTTT | CASGVQATNQPQHF
NA | TRBJ1-5 | TRBV15 | NA | TGTGCCACCAGCAGAGGTGGTGGGGCAGGGAGAAGTGGGAGCAATCAGCCCCAGCATTTT | CATSRGGGAGRSGSNQPQHF
NA | TRBJ2-3 | TRBV11-2 | NA | TGTGCCAGCAGCCGACCCCCGGCAGATACGCAGTATTTT | CASSRPPADTQYF
NA | TRBJ2-1 | TRBV4-1 | NA | TGCGCCAGCAGCCAAGGGGTGCCGCCCGGATACTACAATGAGCAGTTCTTC | CASSQGVPPGYYNEQFF
once | TRBJ1-3 | TRBV30 | NA | TGTGCCTGGAGTGTACCTTGGGGGGCGGTTCGCCCGAGTTCTGGAAACACCATATATTTT | CAWSVPWGAVRPSSGNTIYF
NA | TRBJ2-2 | TRBV6-6 | NA | TGTGCCAGCAGCCGTCCGACAGCGAACACCGGGGAGCTGTTTTTT | CASSRPTANTGELFF
few | TRBJ1-1 | TRBV11-3 | NA | TGTGCCCCCGGGGGTAACACTGAAGCTTTCTTT | CAPGGNTEAFF
NA | TRBJ2-2 | TRBV5-1 | NA | TGCGCCAGCAGCCTGGGGACTTACACCGGGGAGCTGTTTTTT | CASSLGTYTGELFF
NA | TRBJ1-2 | TRBV2 | NA | TGTGCCAGCAGTGAAGACTTAGGGGGGAACTATGGCTACACCTTC | CASSEDLGGNYGYTF
few | TRBJ2-3 | TRBV29-1 | NA | TGCAGCGTTGATTCGGCCAACACAGATACGCAGTATTTT | CSVDSANTDTQYF
few | TRBJ2-7 | TRBV7-2 | NA | TGTGCCAGCAGCTTAGCGTTAGAGGGTGAGCAGTACTTC | CASSLALEGEQYF
NA | TRBJ2-1 | TRBV30 | TRBD2 | TGTGCCTGGAGTGGAAAGCGGGGGGATCTGAATGAGCAGTTCTTC | CAWSGKRGDLNEQFF
NA | TRBJ2-3 | TRBV6-4 | NA | TGTGCCAGCAGTGACTCGACGGATAACACAGATACGCAGTATTTT | CASSDSTDNTDTQYF
large | TRBJ2-1 | TRBV10-3 | NA | TGTGCCCTCAGGGGGGGCAAGGACAATGAGCAGTTCTTC | CALRGGKDNEQFF
NA | TRBJ1-3 | TRBV7-9 | NA | TGTGCCAGTGAAGGATTAAGTAACACCATATATTTT | CASEGLSNTIYF
NA | TRBJ1-5 | TRBV19 | NA | TGTGCCAGTAGATCCGGACTTTCAAATCAGCCCCAGCATTTT | CASRSGLSNQPQHF
NA | TRBJ1-4 | TRBV5-1 | NA | TGCGCCAGCAGCCTCTGGGGATCGGGTGAAAAACTGTTTTTT | CASSLWGSGEKLFF
NA | TRBJ2-1 | TRBV7-8 | TRBD2 | TGTGCCAGCACGGGACTAGCGGTCTACAATGAGCAGTTCTTC | CASTGLAVYNEQFF
NA | TRBJ2-7 | TRBV14 | NA | TGTGCCAGCAGCCAGATGAACGTTTGGAGCGAGCAGTACTTC | CASSQMNVWSEQYF
NA | TRBJ1-3 | TRBV6-6 | TRBD1 | TGTGCCAGCAACGAACAGGGGACTGGAAACACCATATATTTT | CASNEQGTGNTIYF
NA | TRBJ1-2 | TRBV13 | TRBD1 | TGTGCCAGCAGCTTAAGGACAGGGGTTTTTGGCTTAACCTTC | CASSLRTGVFGLTF
NA | TRBJ2-3 | TRBV4-1 | TRBD2 | TGCGCCAGCAGCCTCCTTCAACCGGGACTAGTTCTCGGCACAGATACGCAGTATTTT | CASSLLQPGLVLGTDTQYF
NA | TRBJ2-1 | TRBV7-2 | NA | TGTGCCAGCAGCTTTCATGCTAGTTCCTCTTACAATGAGCAGTTCTTC | CASSFHASSSYNEQFF
NA | TRBJ1-3 | TRBV7-2 | TRBD1 | TGTGCCAGCAGCTTTGGGACAGGCGGCTCTGGAAACACCATATATTTT | CASSFGTGGSGNTIYF
few | TRBJ2-7 | TRBV5-5 | TRBD1 | TGTGCCAGCAGCCCTTCCGGGACAGGCTATTCCTACGAGCAGTACTTC | CASSPSGTGYSYEQYF
once | TRBJ2-6 | TRBV5-6 | NA | TGTGCCAGCAGCTTTCCAGGAATGGCAGGGGCCAACGTCCTGACTTTC | CASSFPGMAGANVLTF
NA | TRBJ1-1 | TRBV6-6 | NA | TGTGCCAGCATGGATGGGTCGAACACTGAAGCTTTCTTT | CASMDGSNTEAFF
medium-sized | TRBJ1-5 | TRBV19 | NA | TGTGCCAGTAGTATAAACCCCCCAGGTTATAGCAATCAGCCCCAGCATTTT | CASSINPPGYSNQPQHF
NA | TRBJ1-1 | TRBV18 | NA | TGTGCCAGCTCACCACCAGGACAGTTCACTGAAGCTTTCTTT | CASSPPGQFTEAFF
NA | TRBJ2-5 | TRBV5-1 | TRBD1 | TGCGCCAGCAGCGCCACGGGGGACAGGGTGGAGACCCAGTACTTC | CASSATGDRVETQYF
NA | TRBJ2-7 | TRBV6-1 | NA | TGTGCCAGCAGTAGACAGATTTCCTACGAGCAGTACTTC | CASSRQISYEQYF
NA | TRBJ2-3 | TRBV5-6 | NA | TGTGCCAGCAGAGAATTAGCGAGAACAGATACGCAGTATTTT | CASRELARTDTQYF
NA | TRBJ2-7 | TRBV6-1 | TRBD1 | TGTGCCAGCGTGCCCCGGACAGGGAGTTCCGAGCAGTACTTC | CASVPRTGSSEQYF
NA | TRBJ1-1 | TRBV5-6 | NA | TGTGCCAGCAGCCCCCCCGCGAACACTGAAGCTTTCTTT | CASSPPANTEAFF
NA | TRBJ1-5 | TRBV2 | TRBD1 | TGTGCCAGCAGCGGAGGGACAGATTTTCAGCCCCAGCATTTT | CASSGGTDFQPQHF
medium-sized | TRBJ1-2 | TRBV5-8 | TRBD1 | TGTGCCAGCAGCTTCTCTTTGGGGACAGGAACGAACTATGGCTACACCTTC | CASSFSLGTGTNYGYTF
NA | TRBJ1-3 | TRBV9 | NA | TGTGCCAGCAGCCCCAGATTCTCCGGGGGCAAGAACACCATATATTTT | CASSPRFSGGKNTIYF
NA | TRBJ2-7 | TRBV25-1 | NA | TGTGCCAGCAGCAGGGGGGGATATAACGAGCAGTACTTC | CASSRGGYNEQYF
NA | TRBJ1-5 | TRBV5-1 | NA | TGCGCCAGCAGCTTGCGAGGGGGAAATCAGCCCCAGCATTTT | CASSLRGGNQPQHF
NA | TRBJ1-2 | TRBV10-3 | NA | TGTGCCATCAGTGAACGGGCAGACCTCTATGGCTACACCTTC | CAISERADLYGYTF